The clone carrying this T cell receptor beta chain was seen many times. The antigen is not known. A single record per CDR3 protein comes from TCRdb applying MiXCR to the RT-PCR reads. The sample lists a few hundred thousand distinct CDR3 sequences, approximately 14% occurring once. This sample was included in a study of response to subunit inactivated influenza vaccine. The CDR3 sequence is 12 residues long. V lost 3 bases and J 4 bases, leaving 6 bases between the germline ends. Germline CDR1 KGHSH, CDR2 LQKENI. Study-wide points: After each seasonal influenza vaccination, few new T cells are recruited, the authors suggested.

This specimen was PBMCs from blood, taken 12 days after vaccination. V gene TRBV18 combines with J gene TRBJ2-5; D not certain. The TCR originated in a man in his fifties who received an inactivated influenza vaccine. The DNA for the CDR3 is TGTGCCAGCTCACCGATCCGAGAGACCCAGTACTTC. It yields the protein CASSPIRETQYF.